The 4 T cell receptor beta chains below were found in one sample sequenced in a study of cytomegalovirus exposure and HLA in healthy donors. 60 Vbeta and 13 Jbeta primers were used in PCR. Data came from immunoSEQ multiplex PCR; TCRdb stores just in-frame clones and leaves some out. The sample shows hundreds of thousands of clones, around 76% of them seen only once. The material sequenced was PBMCs. These receptor sequences come from a middle-aged man in good health and CMV-seropositive.

V usage is TRBV30 and J usage is TRBJ2-5, with D perhaps matching TRBD2 (5 bases). The CDR3 runs 15 residues. V lost 4 bases to trimming and J lost 5 bases, with 20 bases between them. Germline V CDR1 and CDR2: GTSNPN, SVGIG (reference sequence). This chain's CDR3 is CAWTLLRAGRETQYF. The DNA for the CDR3 is TGTGCCTGGACCCTCCTCCGCGCGGGTAGGGAGACCCAGTACTTC.

This rearrangement joins TRBV30 to TRBJ1-1, with D tentatively TRBD1 (6 bases). The CDR3 has 15 residues. CDR1 GTSNPN and CDR2 SVGIG come from the germline V gene (reference sequence). V was pared by 3 bases and J by 0 bases, with 14 bases between. The CDR3 coding sequence is TGTGCCTGGAGGTTTGGGGGGGCAATGAACACTGAAGCTTTCTTT. Protein: CAWRFGGAMNTEAFF.

V and J are TRBV5-4 and TRBJ1-2; no definite D call. Per the germline V gene, CDR1 is SGHNT and CDR2 is YYREEE (reference sequence). With 1 base removed from V and 6 bases from J, the gap between germline ends came to 19 bases. CDR3 size: 16 residues. This CDR3 is CASSLPAITGGDGYTF. CDR3 bases: TGTGCCAGCAGCTTGCCAGCGATCACCGGCGGGGATGGCTACACCTTC.

This clone has a single count. The chain couples TRBV19 to TRBJ2-7; TRBD1 might be the D (6 bases). The CDR3 extends over 15 amino acids. Germline-derived CDR1 and CDR2 are LNHDA and SQIVND (reference sequence). V was shortened by 5 bases and J by 2 bases, with 16 bases between the two germline ends. The CDR3 loop is CASSPRDRKTYEQYF. DNA of the CDR3: TGTGCCAGTAGTCCCAGAGACAGGAAAACCTACGAGCAGTACTTC.